Included here is one T cell receptor beta chain sequence, with context. Germline is not matched at one junction end, which may reflect a read error. Using unique molecular identifiers, the investigators prepared the TCRbeta library. TCRdb used MiXCR to reprocess the PCR reads, holding one entry per CDR3 protein. The repertoire holds about 640,000 distinct CDR3 sequences, with 15% to 20% as singletons. The sample originates from a study of T-cell reconstitution after alpha-beta-depleted transplantation in children. The germline gives CDR1 DFQATT, CDR2 SNEGSKA (reference sequence). The CDR3 has 16 residues.

The chain has TRBV20-1 and TRBJ2-5; TRBD2 agrees at 13 bases. The receptor comes from a human donor who donated a stem cell graft to a child with acute myeloid leukemia. This specimen was PBMCs from the stem cell graft donor, taken from the stem cell graft. The CDR3 protein is CGASRTSGGCLGTQYF. CDR3 nucleotide sequence: TGCGGTGCTAGTCGGACTAGCGGGGGCTGCTTAGGGACCCAGTACTTC.